These 10 T cell receptor beta chains came from one sample sequenced in a study of T cell changes during pregnancy in multiple sclerosis. Here immunoSEQ multiplex PCR was the method, and the copy in TCRdb shows in-frame clones only, minus some. The sample has tens of thousands of clones, roughly 94% seen once. The source material was CD8+ T cells from peripheral blood mononuclear cells, sampled after pregnancy. The source of these receptors is a female donor with multiple sclerosis, enrolled in a pregnancy study.

The chain links TRBV7-9 to TRBJ2-1; the match to TRBD2 covers 10 bases. This CDR3 is 13 amino acids long. The V and J ends lost 8 bases and 3 bases, in that order; junction bases with no gene match: 1. CDR1 is SEHNR and CDR2 is FQNEAQ in the germline V gene (reference sequence). CDR3 amino acids: CASGLADYNEQFF. The CDR3 nucleotides are TGTGCCAGCGGACTAGCGGACTACAATGAGCAGTTCTTC. The whole variable domain, filled in from reference TRBV7-9 and TRBJ2-1, reads DTGVSQNPRHKITKRGQNVTFRCDPISEHNRLYWYRQTLGQGPEFLTYFQNEAQLEKSRLLSDRFSAERPKGSFSTLEIQRTEQGDSAMYLCASGLADYNEQFFGPGTRLTVL.

The rearrangement uses TRBV29-1 and TRBJ2-3; D ambiguous. The CDR3 consists of 13 residues. V shed 1 base and J shed 2 bases, with 7 bases lying between them. The germline V gene encodes CDR1 SQVTM and CDR2 ANQGSEA. The CDR3 is CSVEGQNTDTQYF. The CDR3 coding sequence is TGCAGCGTTGAAGGGCAGAACACAGATACGCAGTATTTT.

The rearrangement links TRBV4-1 to TRBJ2-3; TRBD1 matches at 7 bases. Germline CDR1 is MGHRA and CDR2 is YSYEKL. The CDR3 has 16 amino acids. V was clipped by 4 bases and J by 0 bases; unmatched bases: 7. The CDR3 is CASSPRDSLSTDTQYF. DNA of the CDR3: TGCGCCAGCAGCCCCCGGGACAGTTTGAGCACAGATACGCAGTATTTT.

Here the CDR3 reads CASSLGRPEAFF. The CDR3 nucleotides read TGTGCCAGCAGCTTAGGGCGTCCTGAAGCTTTCTTT. The gene calls are TRBV13 and TRBJ1-1; D is undetermined. The germline CDR1 and CDR2 sequences are PRHDT and FYEKMQ (reference sequence). V was clipped by 0 bases and J by 6 bases, with 5 bases between them. This CDR3 spans 12 amino acids.

The chain joins TRBV6-4 to TRBJ2-6, with 8 positions matching TRBD1. V dropped 4 bases and J dropped 7; count of bases not matched to a gene: 6. This CDR3 region has 15 residues. CDR1 and CDR2 (germline): MRHNA, SNTAGT. The CDR3 here is CASSADRGIANVLTF. The CDR3 DNA reads TGTGCCAGCAGTGCCGACAGGGGTATTGCCAACGTCCTGACTTTC.

The chain combines TRBV7-9 with TRBJ2-1; 7 bases map to TRBD1. CDR1 is SEHNR, CDR2 FQNEAQ, per germline (reference sequence). The CDR3 covers 14 residues. The V and J ends lost 4 bases and 8 bases, in that order; junction bases with no gene match: 8. The chain's CDR3 is CASSSTGIRDEQFF. The CDR3 DNA is TGTGCCAGCAGCTCGACAGGGATTAGGGATGAGCAGTTCTTC.

The V call is TRBV5-4, the J call TRBJ2-7; TRBD2 matches 8 bases. Germline loops: CDR1 SGHNT, CDR2 YYREEE (reference sequence). With 4 bases clipped from V and 7 bases from J, the junction kept 10 bases outside the gene matches. The CDR3 spans 14 residues. As DNA, the CDR3 is TGTGCCAGCAGCGATAGCGGGAACCTTAAAGAGCAGTACTTC. It codes for CASSDSGNLKEQYF.

The rearrangement links TRBV28 to TRBJ2-7; 7 nucleotides line up with TRBD1. V shed 5 bases, J shed 2 bases, and the junction held 9 bases outside the gene matches. Germline V lookup: CDR1 MDHEN, CDR2 SYDVKM. CDR3 size: 15 residues. CDR3 in DNA: TGTGCCAGCAGTCCTGTTCAGGGGGAAGCCTACGAGCAGTACTTC. Protein product: CASSPVQGEAYEQYF.

The chain carries TRBV29-1 and TRBJ2-2; 9 nucleotides agree with TRBD1. Germline CDR1 is SQVTM and CDR2 is ANQGSEA. The ends lost 4 bases at V and 6 bases at J; junction bases unmatched: 6. The length of the CDR3 is 14 residues. As DNA, the CDR3 is TGCAGCGTTGTGGGACAGGGTTTTCCCGGGGAGCTGTTTTTT. Amino acids: CSVVGQGFPGELFF.

The V gene is TRBV12-5, the J gene TRBJ2-7, with TRBD1 matching over 7 bases. CDR3 length: 13 amino acids. With 7 bases clipped from V and 1 base from J, the junction kept 4 bases outside the gene matches. The germline V gene encodes CDR1 LGHNT and CDR2 FRNRAP. The DNA for the CDR3 is TGTGCTAGTGTCGAACAGGGGTCCTACGAGCAGTACTTC. This sequence encodes CASVEQGSYEQYF.